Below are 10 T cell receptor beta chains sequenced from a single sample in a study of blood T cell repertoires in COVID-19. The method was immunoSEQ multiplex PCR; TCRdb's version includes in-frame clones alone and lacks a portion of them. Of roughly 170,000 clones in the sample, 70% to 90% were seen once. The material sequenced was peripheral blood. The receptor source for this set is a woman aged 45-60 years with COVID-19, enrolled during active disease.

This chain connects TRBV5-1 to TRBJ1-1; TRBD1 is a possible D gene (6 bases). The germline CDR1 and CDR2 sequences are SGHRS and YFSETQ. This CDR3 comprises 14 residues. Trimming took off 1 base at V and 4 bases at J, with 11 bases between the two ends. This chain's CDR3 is CASSLRARGTEAFF. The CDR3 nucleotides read TGCGCCAGCAGCTTGAGGGCCAGGGGCACTGAAGCTTTCTTT.

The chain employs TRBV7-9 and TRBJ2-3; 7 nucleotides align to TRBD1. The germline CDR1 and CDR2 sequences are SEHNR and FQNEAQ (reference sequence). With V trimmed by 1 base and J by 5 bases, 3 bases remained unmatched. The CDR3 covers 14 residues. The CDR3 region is CASSLEGAGDTQYF. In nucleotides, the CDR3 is TGTGCCAGCAGCTTAGAGGGGGCGGGAGATACGCAGTATTTT.

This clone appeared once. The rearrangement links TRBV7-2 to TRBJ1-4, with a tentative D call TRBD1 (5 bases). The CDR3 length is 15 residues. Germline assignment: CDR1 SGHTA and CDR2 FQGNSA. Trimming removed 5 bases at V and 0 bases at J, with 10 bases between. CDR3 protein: CASSRGVSTNEKLFF. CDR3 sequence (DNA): TGTGCCAGCAGCCGGGGGGTTTCAACTAATGAAAAACTGTTTTTT.

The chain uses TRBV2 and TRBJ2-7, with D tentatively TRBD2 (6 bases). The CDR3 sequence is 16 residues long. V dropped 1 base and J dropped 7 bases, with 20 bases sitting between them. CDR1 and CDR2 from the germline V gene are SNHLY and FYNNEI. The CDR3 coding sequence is TGTGCCAGCAGTGAAGGATGGTTGGCGGGGACGGGGGAGCAGTACTTC. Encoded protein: CASSEGWLAGTGEQYF.

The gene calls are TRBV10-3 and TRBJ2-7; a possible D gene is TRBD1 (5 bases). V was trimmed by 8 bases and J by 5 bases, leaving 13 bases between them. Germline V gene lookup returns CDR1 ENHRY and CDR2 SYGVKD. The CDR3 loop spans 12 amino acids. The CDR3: CAIQPQGHEQYF. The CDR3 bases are TGTGCCATCCAACCCCAGGGCCACGAGCAGTACTTC.

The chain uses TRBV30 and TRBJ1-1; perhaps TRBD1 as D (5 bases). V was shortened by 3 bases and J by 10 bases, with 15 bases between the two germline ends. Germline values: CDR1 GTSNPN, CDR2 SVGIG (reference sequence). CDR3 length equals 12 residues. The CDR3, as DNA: TGTGCCTGGAGCCTGGGGGGAAGGTTAGCTTTCTTT. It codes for CAWSLGGRLAFF.

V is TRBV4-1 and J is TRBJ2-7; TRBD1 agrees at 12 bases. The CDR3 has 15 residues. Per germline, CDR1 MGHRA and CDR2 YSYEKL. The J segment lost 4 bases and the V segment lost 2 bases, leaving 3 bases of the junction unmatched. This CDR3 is CASSQPGQGAYEQYF. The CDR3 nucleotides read TGCGCCAGCAGCCAACCGGGACAGGGGGCTTACGAGCAGTACTTC.

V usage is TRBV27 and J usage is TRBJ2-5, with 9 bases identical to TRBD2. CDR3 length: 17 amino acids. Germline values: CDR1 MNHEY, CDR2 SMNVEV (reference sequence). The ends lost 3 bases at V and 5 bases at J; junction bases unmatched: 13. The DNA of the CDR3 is TGTGCCAGCAGTTTCGACGCGGCGGGGGGGCCTTGGGAGACCCAGTACTTC. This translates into CASSFDAAGGPWETQYF.

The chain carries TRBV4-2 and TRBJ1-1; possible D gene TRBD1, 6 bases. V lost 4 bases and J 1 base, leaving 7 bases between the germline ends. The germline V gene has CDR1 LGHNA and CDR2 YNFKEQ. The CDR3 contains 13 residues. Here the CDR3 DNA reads TGTGCCAGCAGCCGGACAGAGAACACTGAAGCTTTCTTT. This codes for CASSRTENTEAFF.

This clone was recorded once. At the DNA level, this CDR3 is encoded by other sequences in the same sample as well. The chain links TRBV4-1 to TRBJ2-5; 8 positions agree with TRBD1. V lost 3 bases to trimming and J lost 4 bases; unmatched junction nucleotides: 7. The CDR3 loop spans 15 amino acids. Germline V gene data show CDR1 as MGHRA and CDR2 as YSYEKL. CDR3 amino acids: CASSQATGVGETQYF. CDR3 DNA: TGCGCCAGCAGCCAGGCGACAGGGGTGGGAGAGACCCAGTACTTC.